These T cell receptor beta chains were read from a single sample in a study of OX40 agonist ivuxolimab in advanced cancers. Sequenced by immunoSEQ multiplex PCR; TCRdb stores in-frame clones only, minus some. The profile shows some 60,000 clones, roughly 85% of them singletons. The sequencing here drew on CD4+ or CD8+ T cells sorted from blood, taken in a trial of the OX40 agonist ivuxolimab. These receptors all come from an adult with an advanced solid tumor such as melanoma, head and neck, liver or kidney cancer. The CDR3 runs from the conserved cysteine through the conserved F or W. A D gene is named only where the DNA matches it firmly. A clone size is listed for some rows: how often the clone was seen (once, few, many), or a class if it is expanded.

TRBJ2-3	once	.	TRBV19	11	CASSIEDTQYF	TGTGCCAGTAGTATAGAAGATACGCAGTATTTT
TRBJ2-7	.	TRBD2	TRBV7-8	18	CASSQGSSGRGDSYEQYF	TGTGCCAGCAGCCAAGGGTCTAGCGGGAGGGGGGACTCCTACGAGCAGTACTTC
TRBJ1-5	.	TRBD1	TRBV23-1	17	CATYRDRGLSGNQPQHF	TGCGCCACGTACCGGGACAGGGGGCTCTCGGGCAATCAGCCCCAGCATTTT
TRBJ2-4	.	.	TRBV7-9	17	CASSLGSSTLAKNIQYF	TGTGCCAGCAGCTTAGGCTCCAGTACCCTAGCCAAAAACATTCAGTACTTC
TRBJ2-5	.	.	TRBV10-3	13	CAISDGGQETQYF	TGTGCCATCAGTGATGGCGGACAAGAGACCCAGTACTTC
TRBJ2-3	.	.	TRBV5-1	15	CASSPSGTSTDTQYF	TGCGCCAGCAGCCCAAGCGGAACTAGCACAGATACGCAGTATTTT
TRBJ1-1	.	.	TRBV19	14	CASSIGRRVTEAFF	TGTGCCAGTAGTATTGGGCGAAGGGTCACTGAAGCTTTCTTT
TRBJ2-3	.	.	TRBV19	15	CASSLQGTSTDTQYF	TGTGCCAGTTCGTTACAGGGAACTAGCACAGATACGCAGTATTTT
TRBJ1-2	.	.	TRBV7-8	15	CASSAQGMQVYGYTF	TGTGCCAGCAGCGCTCAGGGGATGCAGGTCTATGGCTACACCTTC
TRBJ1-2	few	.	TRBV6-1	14	CASSEAEDYYGYTF	TGTGCCAGCAGTGAAGCCGAGGACTACTATGGCTACACCTTC
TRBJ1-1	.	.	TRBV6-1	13	CASRGGDPTEAFF	TGTGCCAGCCGGGGAGGGGACCCCACTGAAGCTTTCTTT
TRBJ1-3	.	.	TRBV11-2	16	CASSLVGRISGNTIYF	TGTGCCAGCAGCTTAGTAGGGCGTATCTCTGGAAACACCATATATTTT
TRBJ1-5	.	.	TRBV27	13	CASSSWGNQPQHF	TGTGCCAGCAGTAGCTGGGGCAATCAGCCCCAGCATTTT
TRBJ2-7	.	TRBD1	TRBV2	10	CASNPTGSSF	TGTGCCAGCAATCCGACAGGGTCCTCCTTC
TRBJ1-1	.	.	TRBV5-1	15	CASSLAPRGDTEAFF	TGCGCCAGCAGCTTGGCGCCCAGAGGGGACACTGAAGCTTTCTTT
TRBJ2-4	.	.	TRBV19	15	CASREQAGAKNIQYF	TGTGCCAGTAGGGAACAGGCCGGAGCCAAAAACATTCAGTACTTC
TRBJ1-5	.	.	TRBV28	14	CASRNAGSNQPQHF	TGTGCCAGCAGGAACGCAGGGAGCAATCAGCCCCAGCATTTT
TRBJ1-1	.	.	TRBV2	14	CASTVWQQNTEAFF	TGTGCCAGCACGGTCTGGCAGCAGAACACTGAAGCTTTCTTT
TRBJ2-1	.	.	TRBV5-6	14	CASSPVRRRNEQFF	TGTGCCAGCAGCCCTGTGCGGCGAAGGAATGAGCAGTTCTTC
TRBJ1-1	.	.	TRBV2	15	CASSDRNTMNTEAFF	TGTGCCAGCAGTGACAGGAACACCATGAACACTGAAGCTTTCTTT
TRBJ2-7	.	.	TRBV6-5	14	CAPPPDGPPYEQYF	TGTGCACCCCCACCGGACGGACCTCCCTACGAGCAGTACTTC
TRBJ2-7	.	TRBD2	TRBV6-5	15	CASSFSGTSGYEQYF	TGTGCCAGCAGTTTCTCAGGGACTAGCGGCTACGAGCAGTACTTC
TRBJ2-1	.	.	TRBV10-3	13	CAISEQGYNEQFF	TGTGCCATCAGCGAACAGGGCTACAATGAGCAGTTCTTC
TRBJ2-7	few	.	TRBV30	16	CAWSTAGTSFSYEQYF	TGTGCCTGGAGTACCGCGGGGACTTCCTTCTCCTACGAGCAGTACTTC
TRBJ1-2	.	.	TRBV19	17	CASSPGDIEGPNYGYTF	TGTGCCAGTAGTCCGGGGGATATTGAGGGGCCCAACTATGGCTACACCTTC
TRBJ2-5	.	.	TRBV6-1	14	CATNFQGSGETQYF	TGTGCCACCAATTTTCAGGGGTCGGGAGAGACCCAGTACTTC
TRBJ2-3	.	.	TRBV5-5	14	CASSMTESTDTQYF	TGTGCCAGCAGTATGACGGAGAGCACAGATACGCAGTATTTT
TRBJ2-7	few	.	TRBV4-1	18	CASSPVSFWDVSSYEQYF	TGCGCCAGCAGCCCAGTTTCGTTTTGGGACGTTTCCTCCTACGAGCAGTACTTC
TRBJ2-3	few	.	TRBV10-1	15	CASSDGEPSTDTQYF	TGCGCCAGCAGTGATGGGGAGCCAAGCACAGATACGCAGTATTTT
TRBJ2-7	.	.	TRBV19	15	CASSIAGSVSYEQYF	TGTGCCAGTAGTATAGCCGGTAGCGTTTCCTACGAGCAGTACTTC
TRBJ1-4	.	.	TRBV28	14	CASTPGGEVEKLFF	TGTGCCAGCACCCCCGGGGGAGAGGTTGAAAAACTGTTTTTT
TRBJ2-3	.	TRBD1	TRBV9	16	CASSVAGGGSTDTQYF	TGTGCCAGCAGCGTCGCAGGGGGCGGAAGCACAGATACGCAGTATTTT
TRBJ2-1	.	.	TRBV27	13	CASRASSYNEQFF	TGTGCCAGCAGGGCTAGCTCCTACAATGAGCAGTTCTTC
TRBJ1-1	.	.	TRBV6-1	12	CASSEKQRKAFF	TGTGCCAGCAGTGAAAAACAGCGGAAAGCTTTCTTT
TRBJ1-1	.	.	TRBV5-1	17	CASSLAAQGRGYTEAFF	TGCGCCAGCAGCTTGGCCGCCCAGGGAAGGGGGTACACTGAAGCTTTCTTT
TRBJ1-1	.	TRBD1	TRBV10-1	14	CASSSGTGNTEAFF	TGCGCCAGCAGCTCCGGGACAGGGAACACTGAAGCTTTCTTT
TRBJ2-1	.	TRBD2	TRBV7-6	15	CASSLGSGLYNEQFF	TGTGCCAGCAGCTTAGGTAGCGGGCTTTACAATGAGCAGTTCTTC